This entry lists 5 T cell receptor beta chains sequenced from one sample in a study of neurological immune-mediated disorders. TCRdb itself ran the 5' RACE reads through MiXCR, one entry per CDR3 protein. The sample holds 20,000 to 30,000 distinct CDR3 sequences, approximately 13% seen once. Time point denoted: technical triplicate 1. The sample consisted of CD4+ T cells from blood. The source of these receptors is a female donor with HTLV-1-associated myelopathy (HAM/TSP).

The rearrangement links TRBV27 to TRBJ2-5, with 7 nucleotides matching TRBD2. After removal of 6 bases from V and 4 bases from J, the junction contained 2 bases not matched to a gene. The V gene's germline CDR1 is MNHEY and CDR2 SMNVEV (reference sequence). This CDR3 contains 12 residues. The CDR3 DNA follows: TGTGCCAGCAGGACTAGCACAGAGACCCAGTACTTC. It encodes CASRTSTETQYF.

This clonotype was seen many times. This sequence joins TRBV4-2 and TRBJ1-1; the D is unclear. V lost 0 bases, J lost 2 bases, and 10 bases lay in between. Germline CDR1 reads LGHNA; CDR2 reads YNFKEQ. The CDR3 contains 15 residues. The CDR3 protein is CASSQDPVDNTEAFF. CDR3 DNA: TGTGCCAGCAGCCAAGACCCGGTGGATAACACTGAAGCTTTCTTT.

This clonotype was recorded at least ten times. The gene calls are TRBV5-1 and TRBJ2-5; no firm D call. CDR3 length: 13 amino acids. V lost 5 bases and J 3 bases, leaving 11 bases between the germline ends. Germline V CDR1 and CDR2: SGHRS, YFSETQ. The CDR3 region has the DNA TGCGCCAGCAGTCCGCAGTTGGAAGAGACCCAGTACTTC. Translation gives CASSPQLEETQYF.

The sample holds many counts of this clonotype. The rearrangement uses TRBV12-3 or TRBV12-4 and TRBJ2-7; D may be TRBD1 (6 bases). V lost 2 bases to trimming and J lost 1 base, with 12 bases between them. The CDR3 is 15 amino acids. This chain's CDR3 is CASSLTLGQSYEQYF. CDR3 bases: TGTGCCAGCAGTTTAACCCTAGGACAGTCCTACGAGCAGTACTTC.

This clonotype was counted many times. The genes are TRBV6-2 or TRBV6-3 and TRBJ2-1; D not certain. Looked up from germline, CDR1 is MNHEY and CDR2 is SVGEGT. V was pared by 6 bases and J by 8 bases, with 14 bases between. The CDR3 loop spans 13 amino acids. CDR3 residues: CASRTDSRDEQFF. In DNA form, the CDR3 reads TGTGCCAGCAGAACCGATTCTAGGGATGAGCAGTTCTTC.